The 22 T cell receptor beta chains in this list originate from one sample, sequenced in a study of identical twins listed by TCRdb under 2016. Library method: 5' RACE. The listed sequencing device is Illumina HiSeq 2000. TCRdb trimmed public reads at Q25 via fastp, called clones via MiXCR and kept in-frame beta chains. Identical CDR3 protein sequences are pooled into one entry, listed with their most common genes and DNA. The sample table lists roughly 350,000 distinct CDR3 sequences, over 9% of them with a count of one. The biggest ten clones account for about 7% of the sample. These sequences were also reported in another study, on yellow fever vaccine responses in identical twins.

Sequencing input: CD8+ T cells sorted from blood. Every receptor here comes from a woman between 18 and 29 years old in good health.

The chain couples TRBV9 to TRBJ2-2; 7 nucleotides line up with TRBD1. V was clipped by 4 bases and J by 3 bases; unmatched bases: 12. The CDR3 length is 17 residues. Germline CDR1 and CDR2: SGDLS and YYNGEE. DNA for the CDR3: TGTGCCAGCAGCCCCAGTTACATAACAGGGGACACCGGGGAGCTGTTTTTT. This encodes CASSPSYITGDTGELFF. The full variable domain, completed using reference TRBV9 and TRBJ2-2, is DSGVTQTPKHLITATGQRVTLRCSPRSGDLSVYWYQQSLDQGLQFLIQYYNGEERAKGNILERFSAQQFPDLHSELNLSSLELGDSALYFCASSPSYITGDTGELFFGEGSRLTVL.

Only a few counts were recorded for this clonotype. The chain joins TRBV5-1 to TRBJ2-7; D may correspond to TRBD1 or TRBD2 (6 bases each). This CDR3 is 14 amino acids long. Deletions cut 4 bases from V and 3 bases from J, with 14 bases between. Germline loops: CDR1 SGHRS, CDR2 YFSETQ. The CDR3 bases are TGCGCCAGCAGCCCCACCGGGGGCGGCTACGAGCAGTACGTC. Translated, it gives CASSPTGGGYEQYV.

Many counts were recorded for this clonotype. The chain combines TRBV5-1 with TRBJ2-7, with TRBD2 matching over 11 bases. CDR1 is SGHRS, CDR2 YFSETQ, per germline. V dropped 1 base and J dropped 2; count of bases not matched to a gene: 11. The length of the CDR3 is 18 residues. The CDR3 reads CASSLYLAGGPQTYEQYF. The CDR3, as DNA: TGCGCCAGCAGCTTGTATCTAGCGGGAGGCCCGCAGACCTACGAGCAGTACTTC.

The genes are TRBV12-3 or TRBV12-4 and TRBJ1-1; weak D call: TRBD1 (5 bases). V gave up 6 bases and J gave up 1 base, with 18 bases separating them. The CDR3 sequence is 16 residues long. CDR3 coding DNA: TGTGCCAGCAGCCCAACAGGCCTCCAGGGGAACACTGAAGCTTTCTTT. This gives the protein CASSPTGLQGNTEAFF.

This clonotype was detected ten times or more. CDR3 amino acids: CASGVIAGEGETQYF. The CDR3 coding sequence is TGTGCCAGCGGCGTAATAGCGGGGGAAGGAGAGACCCAGTACTTC. The chain couples TRBV6-1 to TRBJ2-5; 9 nucleotides agree with TRBD2. With 8 bases clipped from V and 4 bases from J, the junction kept 11 bases outside the gene matches. The CDR3 extends over 15 amino acids. Germline V lookup: CDR1 MNHNS, CDR2 SASEGT.

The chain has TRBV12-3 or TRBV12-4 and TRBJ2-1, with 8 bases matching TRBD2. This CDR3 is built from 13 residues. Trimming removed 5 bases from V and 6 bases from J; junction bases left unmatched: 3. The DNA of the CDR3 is TGTGCCAGCAGTCCCAGCGGGAGCAATGAGCAGTTCTTC. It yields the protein CASSPSGSNEQFF.

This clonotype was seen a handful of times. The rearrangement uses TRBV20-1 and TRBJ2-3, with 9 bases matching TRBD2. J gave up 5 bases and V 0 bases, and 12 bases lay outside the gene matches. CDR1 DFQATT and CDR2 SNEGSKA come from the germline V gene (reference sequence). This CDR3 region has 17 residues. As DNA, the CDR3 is TGCAGTGCTAGAGATCTTGAGGCTAGCGGGATTATAGATACGCAGTATTTT. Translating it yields CSARDLEASGIIDTQYF.

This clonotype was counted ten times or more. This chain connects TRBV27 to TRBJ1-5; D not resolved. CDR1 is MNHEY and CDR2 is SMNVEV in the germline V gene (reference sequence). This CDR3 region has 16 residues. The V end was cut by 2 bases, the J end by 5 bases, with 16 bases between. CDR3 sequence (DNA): TGTGCCAGCAGTTTAAGGGTAGGGTTGAGTGATCAGCCCCAGCATTTT. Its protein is CASSLRVGLSDQPQHF.

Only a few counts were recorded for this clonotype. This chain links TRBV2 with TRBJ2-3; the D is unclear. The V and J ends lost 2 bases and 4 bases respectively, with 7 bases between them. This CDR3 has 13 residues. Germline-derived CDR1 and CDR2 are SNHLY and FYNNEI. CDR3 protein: CASSETYADTQYF. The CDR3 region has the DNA TGTGCCAGCAGTGAAACCTACGCAGATACGCAGTATTTT.

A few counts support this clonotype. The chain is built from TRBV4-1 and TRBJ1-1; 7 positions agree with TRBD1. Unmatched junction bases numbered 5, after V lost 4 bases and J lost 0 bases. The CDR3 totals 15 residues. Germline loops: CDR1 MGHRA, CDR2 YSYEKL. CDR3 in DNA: TGCGCCAGCAGCCCGGGACAGCTCATGAACACTGAAGCTTTCTTT. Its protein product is CASSPGQLMNTEAFF.

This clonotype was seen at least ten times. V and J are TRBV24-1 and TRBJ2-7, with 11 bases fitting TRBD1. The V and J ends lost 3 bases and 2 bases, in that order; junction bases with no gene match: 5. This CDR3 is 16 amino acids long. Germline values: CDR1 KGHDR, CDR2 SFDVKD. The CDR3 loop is CATSDEGQGGTYEQYF. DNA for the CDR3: TGTGCCACCAGTGATGAGGGACAGGGGGGCACCTACGAGCAGTACTTC.

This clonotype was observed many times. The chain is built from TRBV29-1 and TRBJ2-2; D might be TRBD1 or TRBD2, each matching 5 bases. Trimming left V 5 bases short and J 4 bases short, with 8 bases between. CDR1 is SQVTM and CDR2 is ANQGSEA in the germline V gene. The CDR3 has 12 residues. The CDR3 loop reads CSVPGPTGELFF. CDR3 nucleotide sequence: TGCAGCGTTCCGGGGCCCACCGGGGAGCTGTTTTTT.

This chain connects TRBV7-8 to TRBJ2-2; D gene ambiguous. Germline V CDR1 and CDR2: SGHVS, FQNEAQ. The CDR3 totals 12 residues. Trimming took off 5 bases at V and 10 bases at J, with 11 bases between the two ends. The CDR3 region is CASSVLGEELFF. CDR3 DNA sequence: TGTGCCAGCAGCGTTCTAGGCGAGGAGCTGTTTTTT.

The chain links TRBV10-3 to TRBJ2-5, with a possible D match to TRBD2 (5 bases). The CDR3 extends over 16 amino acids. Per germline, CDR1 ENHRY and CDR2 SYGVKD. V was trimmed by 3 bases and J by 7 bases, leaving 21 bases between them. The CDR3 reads CAISDLSWSLEGTQYF. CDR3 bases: TGTGCCATCAGTGATCTGTCGTGGTCACTCGAGGGGACCCAGTACTTC.

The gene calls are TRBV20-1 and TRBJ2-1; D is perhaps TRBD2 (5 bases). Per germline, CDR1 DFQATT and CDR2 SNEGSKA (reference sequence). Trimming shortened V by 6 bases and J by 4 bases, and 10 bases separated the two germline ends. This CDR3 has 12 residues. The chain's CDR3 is CSALSEYNEQFF. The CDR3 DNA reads TGCAGTGCGCTTAGCGAGTACAATGAGCAGTTCTTC.

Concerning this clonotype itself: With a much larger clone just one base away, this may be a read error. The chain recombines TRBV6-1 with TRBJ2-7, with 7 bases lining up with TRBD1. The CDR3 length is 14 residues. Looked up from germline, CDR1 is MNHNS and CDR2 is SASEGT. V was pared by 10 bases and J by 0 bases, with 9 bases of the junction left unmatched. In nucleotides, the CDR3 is TGTGCCATCAAACCGGGACAGAACTCCTACGAGCAGTACTTC. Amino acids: CAIKPGQNSYEQYF.

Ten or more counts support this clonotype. CDR3 sequence reads: CSARGTSDPYEQYF. The CDR3 DNA reads as TGCAGTGCTAGAGGGACTAGCGACCCCTACGAGCAGTACTTC. V usage is TRBV20-1 and J usage is TRBJ2-7; 9 bases match TRBD2. This CDR3 region has 14 residues. The germline V gene has CDR1 DFQATT and CDR2 SNEGSKA (reference sequence). J gave up 2 bases and V 1 base, and 3 bases lay outside the gene matches.

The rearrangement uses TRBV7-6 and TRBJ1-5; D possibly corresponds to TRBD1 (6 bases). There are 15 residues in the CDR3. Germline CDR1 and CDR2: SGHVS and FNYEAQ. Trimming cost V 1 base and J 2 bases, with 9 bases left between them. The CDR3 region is CASSLDGGGNQPQHF. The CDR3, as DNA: TGTGCCAGCAGCTTAGACGGGGGCGGCAATCAGCCCCAGCATTTT.

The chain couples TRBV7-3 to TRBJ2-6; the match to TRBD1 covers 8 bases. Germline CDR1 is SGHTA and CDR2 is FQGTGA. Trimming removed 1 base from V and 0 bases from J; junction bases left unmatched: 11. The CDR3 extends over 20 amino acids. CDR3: CASSLILGTGDFSGANVLTF. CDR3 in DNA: TGTGCCAGCAGCTTAATTTTAGGGACAGGTGACTTCTCTGGGGCCAACGTCCTGACTTTC.

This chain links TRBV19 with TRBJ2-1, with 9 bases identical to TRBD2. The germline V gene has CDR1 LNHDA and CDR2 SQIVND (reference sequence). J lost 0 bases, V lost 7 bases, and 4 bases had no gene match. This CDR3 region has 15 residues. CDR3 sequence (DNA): TGTGCCAGTAAAGGTAGCGGGAGCTCCTACAATGAGCAGTTCTTC. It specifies CASKGSGSSYNEQFF.

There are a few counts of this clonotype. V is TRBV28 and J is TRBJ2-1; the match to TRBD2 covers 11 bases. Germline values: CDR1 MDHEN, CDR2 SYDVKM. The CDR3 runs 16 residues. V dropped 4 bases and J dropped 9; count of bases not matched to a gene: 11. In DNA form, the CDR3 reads TGTGCCAGCAGTTACCCGGGTAGCGGGAGGGCCGGTGAGCAGTTCTTC. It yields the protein CASSYPGSGRAGEQFF.

In nucleotides, the CDR3 is TGTGCCAGCAGTTTCCGACAGGGATTTTACAATGAGCAGTTCTTC. This gives the protein CASSFRQGFYNEQFF. The genes are TRBV6-2 or TRBV6-3 and TRBJ2-1, with 7 bases matching TRBD1. Trimming removed 4 bases from V and 4 bases from J; junction bases left unmatched: 7. Germline V CDR1 and CDR2: MNHEY, SVGEGT. The CDR3 covers 15 residues.